This TCR beta chain was profiled in a study of blood T cell repertoires in COVID-19. Study-level information: The United States, Italy and Spain were the sources of the acute and convalescent COVID-19 samples. T cells, B-cell-depleted T cells, or PBMCs supplied cDNA or gDNA.

With 0 bases removed from V and 5 bases from J, the gap between germline ends came to 5 bases. The germline V gene has CDR1 MNHNY and CDR2 SVGAGI (reference sequence). CDR3 length equals 13 residues. The protocol was immunoSEQ multiplex PCR, while the TCRdb copy is restricted to in-frame clones and leaves out a portion. The repertoire holds more than 300,000 clones, with about 91% as singletons. This chain joins TRBV6-6 and TRBJ1-5; the D is unclear. This TCR was sampled from a young woman with COVID-19, enrolled during active disease. Sequenced: peripheral blood. CDR3 protein: CASSYSRDQPQHF. The CDR3 DNA follows: TGTGCCAGCAGTTACTCTCGGGATCAGCCCCAGCATTTT.